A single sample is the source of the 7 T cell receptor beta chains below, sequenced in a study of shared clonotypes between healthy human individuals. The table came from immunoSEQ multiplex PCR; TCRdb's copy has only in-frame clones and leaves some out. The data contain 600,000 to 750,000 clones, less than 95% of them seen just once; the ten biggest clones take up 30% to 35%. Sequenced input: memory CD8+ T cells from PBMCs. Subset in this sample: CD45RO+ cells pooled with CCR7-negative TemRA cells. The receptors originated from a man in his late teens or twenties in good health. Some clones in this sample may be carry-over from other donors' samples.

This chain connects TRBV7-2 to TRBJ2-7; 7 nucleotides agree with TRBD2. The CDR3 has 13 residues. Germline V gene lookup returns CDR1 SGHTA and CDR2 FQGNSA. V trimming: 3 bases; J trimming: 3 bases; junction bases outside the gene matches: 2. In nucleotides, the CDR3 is TGTGCCAGCAGCTTTGAGCGGGGCTACGAGCAGTACTTC. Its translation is CASSFERGYEQYF.

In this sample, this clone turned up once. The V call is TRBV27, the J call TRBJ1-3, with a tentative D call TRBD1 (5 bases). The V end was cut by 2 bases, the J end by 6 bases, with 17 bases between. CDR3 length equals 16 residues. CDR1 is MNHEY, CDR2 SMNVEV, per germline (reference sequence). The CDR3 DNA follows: TGTGCCAGCAGTTTACACGTGGGACTGAGTGAAAACACCATATATTTT. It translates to CASSLHVGLSENTIYF.

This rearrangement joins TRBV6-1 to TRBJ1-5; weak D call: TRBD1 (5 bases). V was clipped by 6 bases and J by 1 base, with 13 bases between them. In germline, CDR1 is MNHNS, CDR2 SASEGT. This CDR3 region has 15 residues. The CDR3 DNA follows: TGTGCCAGCAGCCCCCCCAGGGCGAGCAATCAGCCCCAGCATTTT. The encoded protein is CASSPPRASNQPQHF.

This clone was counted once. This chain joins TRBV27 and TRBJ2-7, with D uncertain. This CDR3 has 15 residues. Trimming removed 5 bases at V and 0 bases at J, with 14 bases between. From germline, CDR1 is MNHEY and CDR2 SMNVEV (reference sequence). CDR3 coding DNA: TGTGCCAGCAGTCCGGTCCTGATAAGCTCCTACGAGCAGTACTTC. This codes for CASSPVLISSYEQYF.

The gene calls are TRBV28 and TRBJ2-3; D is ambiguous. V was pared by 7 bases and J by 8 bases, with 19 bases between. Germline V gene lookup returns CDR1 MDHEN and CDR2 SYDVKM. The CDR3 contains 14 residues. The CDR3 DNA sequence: TGTGCCAGCACCGCGACGTCACGGTTTGGTACGCAGTATTTT. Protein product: CASTATSRFGTQYF.

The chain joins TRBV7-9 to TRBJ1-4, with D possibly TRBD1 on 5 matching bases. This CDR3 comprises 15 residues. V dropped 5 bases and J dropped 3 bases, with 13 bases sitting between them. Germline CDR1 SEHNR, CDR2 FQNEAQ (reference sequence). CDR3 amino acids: CASSLRGVANEKLFF. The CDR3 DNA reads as TGTGCCAGCAGCCTACGAGGGGTGGCTAATGAAAAACTGTTTTTT.

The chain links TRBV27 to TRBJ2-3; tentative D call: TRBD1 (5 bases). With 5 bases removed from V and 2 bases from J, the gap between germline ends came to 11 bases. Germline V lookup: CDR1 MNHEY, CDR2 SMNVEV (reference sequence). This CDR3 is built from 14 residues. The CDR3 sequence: CASSILGDTDTQYF. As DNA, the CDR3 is TGTGCCAGCAGTATCCTAGGGGACACAGATACGCAGTATTTT.